This record looks at one TCR beta chain sequence and its context. Its antigen is unidentified. Per germline, CDR1 SGHTA and CDR2 FQGNSA. The ends were cut back, 6 bases at V and 13 bases at J, with 27 bases in the middle. This CDR3 spans 15 amino acids. The data were taken from a study of CD8+CD57+ T cells in acquired aplastic anemia. As for the study in general: Sorting CD4+ and CD8+ cells gave DNA averaging around 3 ug.

Study-level results: Significance was not reached for CD8+ Simpson's diversity between patients and controls.

Investigators profiled TCR beta VDJ and CDR3 from genomic DNA template. TCRdb fed the reads into MiXCR, producing one record per CDR3 protein. The data hold 200,000 to 300,000 distinct CDR3 sequences, with approximately 79% observed a single time. CD8+CD57+ cell expansion had been shown by flow cytometry in patients chosen for sequencing. The cohort consisted entirely of patients having severe acquired aplastic anemia. The clonotype was recovered from a human donor with aplastic anemia. The chain links TRBV7-2 to TRBJ1-1; no firm D call. Sample: sorted CD4+, CD8+, or CD8+CD57+ T cells (not recorded which) from PBMCs. In DNA form, the CDR3 reads TGTGCCAGCAGTTGGGATCGTATACTATGGCTACACGTTTTCTTT. This sequence encodes CASSWDRILWLHVFF.